Following are 22 T cell receptor beta chains from one sample sequenced in a study of blood T cell repertoires in COVID-19. Data came from immunoSEQ multiplex PCR; TCRdb stores just in-frame clones and leaves some out. The sample includes around 56,000 clones, approximately 79% of them seen just once. Sequencing used peripheral blood. Receptors originate from a man aged 60-69 years with acute or convalescent COVID-19.

J is TRBJ1-5 and V is TRBV19, with TRBD1 matching 8 bases. Germline values: CDR1 LNHDA, CDR2 SQIVND (reference sequence). V lost 2 bases to trimming and J lost 1 base; unmatched junction nucleotides: 1. The length of the CDR3 is 15 residues. The chain's CDR3 is CASSIYRGSNQPQHF. The CDR3 region has the DNA TGTGCCAGTAGTATATACAGGGGGAGCAATCAGCCCCAGCATTTT.

CDR3 nucleotide sequence: TGTGCCAGCAGGGGCGGGACAGGGGACACCGGGGAGCTGTTTTTT. Translation gives CASRGGTGDTGELFF. V gene TRBV2 combines with J gene TRBJ2-2; the match to TRBD1 covers 10 bases. The ends lost 6 bases at V and 3 bases at J; junction bases unmatched: 4. The CDR3 sequence is 15 residues long. Looked up from germline, CDR1 is SNHLY and CDR2 is FYNNEI.

The chain couples TRBV5-5 to TRBJ2-1; 10 bases align to TRBD1. V gave up 0 bases and J gave up 6 bases; unmatched junction bases: 6. This CDR3 contains 16 residues. Germline lookup yields CDR1 SGHKS and CDR2 YYEKEE (reference sequence). The CDR3 nucleotides read TGTGCCAGCAGCTTGGGGGACAGGGGAAATTTCAATGAGCAGTTCTTC. Translated: CASSLGDRGNFNEQFF.

The chain is built from TRBV27 and TRBJ1-5, with D unclear. Per germline, CDR1 MNHEY and CDR2 SMNVEV (reference sequence). The CDR3 has 18 residues. With 6 bases removed from V and 3 bases from J, the gap between germline ends came to 24 bases. The CDR3 DNA is TGTGCCAGCAGCCGGTACCCCCCCACTTCAGGCGCCAATCAGCCCCAGCATTTT. Translation: CASSRYPPTSGANQPQHF.

The chain recombines TRBV21-1 with TRBJ2-4; TRBD1, the table's D call, was not compared with the DNA. TRBV21-1 has pseudogene status. The length of the CDR3 is 17 residues. The CDR3 reads CASSRLGVRDRENIQYF. DNA for the CDR3: TGTGCCAGCAGCCGTTTGGGAGTCCGGGACAGGGAAAACATTCAGTACTTC.

V and J are TRBV7-9 and TRBJ1-2, with D perhaps TRBD1 (6 bases). This CDR3 is 13 amino acids long. The V end was cut by 10 bases, the J end by 8 bases, with 20 bases between. CDR1 and CDR2 (germline): SEHNR, FQNEAQ (reference sequence). The CDR3 loop is CAIGPGAKGGYTF. CDR3 DNA sequence: TGTGCCATCGGCCCAGGGGCTAAAGGCGGCTACACCTTC. Full variable domain (missing parts from reference TRBV7-9 and TRBJ1-2): DTGVSQNPRHKITKRGQNVTFRCDPISEHNRLYWYRQTLGQGPEFLTYFQNEAQLEKSRLLSDRFSAERPKGSFSTLEIQRTEQGDSAMYLCAIGPGAKGGYTFGSGTRLTVV.

The chain uses TRBV2 and TRBJ2-1, with 10 bases matching TRBD1. Germline CDR1 SNHLY, CDR2 FYNNEI. The CDR3 has 14 amino acids. V shed 3 bases, J shed 8 bases, and the junction held 4 bases outside the gene matches. The CDR3 is CASSDPGTGDEQFF. The CDR3 DNA reads as TGTGCCAGCAGTGACCCCGGGACAGGGGATGAGCAGTTCTTC.

The V gene is TRBV14, the J gene TRBJ2-3, with TRBD2 matching over 11 bases. The V gene's germline CDR1 is SGHDN and CDR2 FVKESK. With 0 bases clipped from V and 5 bases from J, the junction kept 10 bases outside the gene matches. The CDR3 covers 18 residues. CDR3 nucleotide sequence: TGTGCCAGCAGCCAAGAAAGATATAGCGGGGGGGCCAAAGATACGCAGTATTTT. Its translation is CASSQERYSGGAKDTQYF.

CDR3 in amino acids: CASLEPSTDTQYF. In DNA, the CDR3 is TGTGCCAGCCTAGAACCCAGCACAGATACGCAGTATTTT. V gene TRBV28 combines with J gene TRBJ2-3; D unclear. The CDR3 is 13 residues long. Germline values: CDR1 MDHEN, CDR2 SYDVKM. Trimming took off 8 bases at V and 0 bases at J, with 9 bases between the two ends.

The V gene is TRBV10-3, the J gene TRBJ1-3; D perhaps matches TRBD1 (6 bases). The CDR3 has 14 residues. Germline V lookup: CDR1 ENHRY, CDR2 SYGVKD. The germline V and J ends were trimmed by 7 bases and 1 base, with 11 bases remaining between them. CDR3 residues: CAITSTGSGNTIYF. CDR3 DNA: TGTGCCATCACTTCGACAGGTTCTGGAAACACCATATATTTT.

The rearrangement uses TRBV5-4 and TRBJ1-2; the D gene is possibly TRBD1 (6 bases). CDR1 and CDR2 (germline): SGHNT, YYREEE (reference sequence). The CDR3 sequence is 17 residues long. V was clipped by 3 bases and J by 1 base, with 19 bases between them. DNA of the CDR3: TGTGCCAGCAGCTCTGGCGGGGGAGGGGGGGTTAACTATGGCTACACCTTC. Translated, it gives CASSSGGGGGVNYGYTF.

V and J are TRBV5-1 and TRBJ2-1; the D gene is possibly TRBD1 (6 bases). V lost 4 bases, J lost 15 bases, and 20 bases lay in between. CDR3 length: 13 residues. The germline gives CDR1 SGHRS, CDR2 YFSETQ. In DNA, the CDR3 is TGCGCCAGCAGCGCGTTAGGCGGCAGGGGACGGTTCTTC. Residues: CASSALGGRGRFF.

The chain uses TRBV5-1 and TRBJ1-1; perhaps TRBD1 as D (5 bases). This CDR3 comprises 13 residues. V lost 3 bases and J 1 base, leaving 7 bases between the germline ends. CDR1 and CDR2 (germline): SGHRS, YFSETQ. For the CDR3, the DNA is TGCGCCAGCAGCTATGGACAGAACACTGAAGCTTTCTTT. This encodes CASSYGQNTEAFF. Based on the CDR3 plus reference TRBV5-1 and TRBJ1-1, the full variable domain is KAGVTQTPRYLIKTRGQQVTLSCSPISGHRSVSWYQQTPGQGLQFLFEYFSETQRNKGNFPGRFSGRQFSNSRSEMNVSTLELGDSALYLCASSYGQNTEAFFGQGTRLTVV.

The chain couples TRBV11-2 to TRBJ1-2, with 7 bases lining up with TRBD1. This CDR3 is 15 amino acids long. The ends lost 5 bases at V and 7 bases at J; junction bases unmatched: 13. Germline assignment: CDR1 SGHAT and CDR2 FQNNGV. The chain's CDR3 is CASSPTRDSLFGYTF. The CDR3 DNA sequence: TGTGCCAGCAGCCCTACCCGGGACAGCCTTTTTGGCTACACCTTC.

The chain links TRBV6-2 or TRBV6-3 to TRBJ2-3; 8 bases are shared with TRBD2. Germline loops: CDR1 MNHEY, CDR2 SVGEGT. After removal of 5 bases from V and 2 bases from J, the junction contained 6 bases not matched to a gene. This CDR3 is built from 15 residues. The CDR3 DNA follows: TGTGCCAGCAGTACCAGCGGGGGACTCACAGATACGCAGTATTTT. This gives the protein CASSTSGGLTDTQYF.

The chain employs TRBV19 and TRBJ1-2; TRBD1 agrees at 11 bases. Per germline, CDR1 LNHDA and CDR2 SQIVND (reference sequence). Trimming took 4 bases from V and 5 from J; bases not matched to a gene: 3. This CDR3 is 14 amino acids long. This chain's CDR3 is CASSNGQGAYGYTF. The DNA of the CDR3 is TGTGCCAGTAGTAACGGACAGGGGGCTTATGGCTACACCTTC.

This chain connects TRBV2 to TRBJ2-1; 9 bases match TRBD1. CDR1 is SNHLY, CDR2 FYNNEI, per germline. V was clipped by 4 bases and J by 9 bases; unmatched bases: 7. The CDR3 runs to 14 residues. The CDR3 nucleotides are TGTGCCAGCAGTGTAGAAACAGGGGGCGTTGAGCAGTTCTTC. It codes for CASSVETGGVEQFF.

This chain joins TRBV2 and TRBJ1-5; D ambiguous. This CDR3 spans 12 amino acids. Trimming removed 8 bases from V and 3 bases from J, with 8 bases in between. Germline V CDR1 and CDR2: SNHLY, FYNNEI. The CDR3 DNA sequence: TGTGCCAGCGGCGGGCCCAATCAGCCCCAGCATTTT. Residues: CASGGPNQPQHF.

This clone was detected only a few times. The J gene is TRBJ1-1, the V gene TRBV27; D is unclear. Trimming pared 4 bases from V and 0 bases from J, leaving 12 bases between. The CDR3 covers 15 residues. CDR1 is MNHEY and CDR2 is SMNVEV in the germline V gene (reference sequence). The DNA of the CDR3 is TGTGCCAGCAGTTGGGGAGGGTGGCTGAACACTGAAGCTTTCTTT. Translation: CASSWGGWLNTEAFF.

V is TRBV2 and J is TRBJ1-5, with D possibly TRBD1 on 6 matching bases. The V end lost 3 bases, the J end lost 2 bases, and 26 bases lay between the germline ends. The CDR3 consists of 20 residues. Germline lookup yields CDR1 SNHLY and CDR2 FYNNEI. In nucleotides, the CDR3 is TGTGCCAGCAGTGAGGTCTCACCTCCGGGGACACCTTTGGGCAATCAGCCCCAGCATTTT. The encoded protein is CASSEVSPPGTPLGNQPQHF.

The chain has TRBV9 and TRBJ1-2; D not certain. The CDR3 extends over 13 amino acids. The germline V gene encodes CDR1 SGDLS and CDR2 YYNGEE. V lost 0 bases and J lost 6, with 9 bases in between. CDR3 sequence reads: CASSVAPLDGYTF. Here the CDR3 DNA reads TGTGCCAGCAGCGTAGCCCCTTTAGATGGCTACACCTTC.

The chain carries TRBV11-3 and TRBJ2-7, with TRBD1 as a possible D gene (7 bases). Germline assignment: CDR1 SGHNT and CDR2 YENEEA. CDR3 length: 15 amino acids. Between the trimmed V and J ends, which lost 1 base and 3 bases, there was a span of 13 bases. The CDR3 region has the DNA TGTGCCAGCAGCTTAGGGCAGGGGGGAGACTACGAGCAGTACTTC. It specifies CASSLGQGGDYEQYF.